A selection of T cell receptor beta chains follows, all from one sample in a study of shared clonotypes between healthy human individuals. TCRdb keeps only in-frame clones here, not all; method: immunoSEQ multiplex PCR. The sample yields roughly 380,000 clones, approximately 96% seen once. The sequencing sample was made of memory CD8+ T cells sorted from blood. These receptors came from a man aged 30 to 45 in good health. Both conserved end residues are part of each CDR3. D genes are given only for firm matches. The listing skips clone size in some rows; elsewhere it reads once, few, many or a size class.

v_call,cdr3_length,clone_size,d_call,j_call,cdr3_nt,cdr3_aa
TRBV5-1,16,-,TRBD1,TRBJ2-3,TGCGCCAGCAGCCCCCCGACAGGGGCCCCCACAGATACGCAGTATTTT,CASSPPTGAPTDTQYF
TRBV15,12,-,-,TRBJ1-2,TGTGCCACCAGCACTTACAGGGAAGGCTACACCTTC,CATSTYREGYTF
TRBV7-9,17,-,TRBD1,TRBJ1-2,TGTGCCAGCAGCTTAGTAGGGGGCGCTTATCCGGGTTATGGCTACACCTTC,CASSLVGGAYPGYGYTF
TRBV7-9,15,-,TRBD2,TRBJ2-5,TGTGCCAGCAGCCCCCACGGCGGACTAGTGTTTCCCCAGTACTTC,CASSPHGGLVFPQYF
TRBV4-1,13,-,-,TRBJ1-5,TGCGCCAGCAGCCAATGGGGGAATCAGCCCCAGCATTTT,CASSQWGNQPQHF
TRBV18,15,-,TRBD1,TRBJ2-7,TGTGCCAGCTCCCCTAGGACAGGGGGCTCCTACGAGCAGTACTTC,CASSPRTGGSYEQYF
TRBV18,13,-,-,TRBJ2-7,TGTGCCAGCTCCTCAGCGGGCTCCTACGAGCAGTACTTC,CASSSAGSYEQYF
TRBV19,15,-,-,TRBJ2-2,TGTGCCAGTAGTTCCGCTGGGGGGTGGGACGGGGAGCTGTTTTTT,CASSSAGGWDGELFF
TRBV19,15,-,-,TRBJ1-5,TGTGCCAGTAGTATAGGGATATGGTCAAATCAGCCCCAGCATTTT,CASSIGIWSNQPQHF
TRBV11-2,16,-,TRBD2,TRBJ2-1,TGTGCCAGCAGCCTATCTAGCGGGAGGGGTTACAATGAGCAGTTCTTC,CASSLSSGRGYNEQFF
TRBV6-1,14,-,TRBD1,TRBJ2-5,TGTGCCAGCAGTGTCCCGGACAGGGTCGAGACCCAGTACTTC,CASSVPDRVETQYF
TRBV18,14,-,-,TRBJ2-3,TGTGCCAGCTCACCGGCGACCGGCACAGATACGCAGTATTTT,CASSPATGTDTQYF
TRBV6-5,15,-,TRBD1,TRBJ2-1,TGTGCCAGCAATCCAGACAGGGGGCCCTACAATGAGCAGTTCTTC,CASNPDRGPYNEQFF
TRBV6-1,11,-,-,TRBJ2-3,TGTGCCAGCAACCCCACAGATACGCAGTATTTT,CASNPTDTQYF
TRBV20-1,10,-,-,TRBJ2-3,TGCAGTGCCTTCGCAGATACGCAGTATTTT,CSAFADTQYF
TRBV7-2,17,-,TRBD2,TRBJ2-3,TGTGCCAGCAGCACAACCTTCCGGACTAGCGGTAAAGATACGCAGTATTTT,CASSTTFRTSGKDTQYF
TRBV7-6,13,-,TRBD2,TRBJ2-1,TGTGCCAGCAGCTTATATAGCGGGACCGAGCAGTTCTTC,CASSLYSGTEQFF
TRBV29-1,12,-,-,TRBJ2-5,TGCAGCGTTGTGGAGGGGTCGGAGACCCAGTACTTC,CSVVEGSETQYF
TRBV6-9,17,-,-,TRBJ1-2,TGTGCCAGCACCTACGACGGTCAGATCCGTGGAGCGGAAGGCTACACCTTC,CASTYDGQIRGAEGYTF
TRBV28,18,once,TRBD2,TRBJ2-1,TGTGCCAGCAGTCCCCTAGCGGGGTTCCCCCCCAAAAACAATGAGCAGTTCTTC,CASSPLAGFPPKNNEQFF
TRBV29-1,13,-,TRBD1,TRBJ1-5,TGCAGCGTGTCCGGGACAGGGGATCAGCCCCAGCATTTT,CSVSGTGDQPQHF
TRBV30,14,-,-,TRBJ2-7,TGTGCCTGGAGTCAATATGGGGGAAACTACGAGCAGTACTTC,CAWSQYGGNYEQYF
TRBV6-1,13,once,-,TRBJ1-3,TGTGCCAGCAGTGAAGATCCGGGAAACACCATATATTTT,CASSEDPGNTIYF
TRBV7-2,14,-,TRBD2,TRBJ2-7,TGTGCCAGCAGCCCGGGACTAGCGGGCTACGAGCAGTACTTC,CASSPGLAGYEQYF
TRBV6-5,15,-,-,TRBJ2-7,TGTGCCAGCAGTTACTCACCGGGAGTGGGTTACGAGCAGTACTTC,CASSYSPGVGYEQYF
TRBV19,13,-,-,TRBJ2-1,TGTGCCAGTTCTGCCGGACTGTACAATGAGCAGTTCTTC,CASSAGLYNEQFF
TRBV5-8,14,-,-,TRBJ2-1,TGTGCCAGCAGCTTAGAGGGCTCCTACAATGAGCAGTTCTTC,CASSLEGSYNEQFF
TRBV28,17,once,TRBD2,TRBJ2-1,TGTGCCAGCAGCCCCTGGACAGGATTTAGCGGGAGGGCGGGGCAGTTCTTC,CASSPWTGFSGRAGQFF
TRBV5-1,15,once,TRBD1,TRBJ2-2,TGCGCCAGCAGCTTGGGGGACAGGGTTTCCGGGGAGCTGTTTTTT,CASSLGDRVSGELFF
TRBV4-1,15,once,TRBD2,TRBJ2-7,TGCGCCAGCAGCCTACTAGCGGGAGAGGGGGGCGAGCAGTACTTC,CASSLLAGEGGEQYF
TRBV25-1,17,-,-,TRBJ2-6,TGTGCCAGCAGTGAACGGGGAGCGGGCTCTGGGGCCAACGTCCTGACTTTC,CASSERGAGSGANVLTF
TRBV27,12,-,-,TRBJ2-7,TGTGCTTCCAGCGGTGGCTCCTACGAGCAGTACTTC,CASSGGSYEQYF
TRBV14,14,-,-,TRBJ1-1,TGTGCCAGCACCCCCGTGGGAGACAACACTGAAGCTTTCTTT,CASTPVGDNTEAFF
TRBV7-9,13,-,TRBD1,TRBJ1-2,TGTGCCAGCAGCCCAACTACAGGGGAAGGCTACACCTTC,CASSPTTGEGYTF
TRBV5-1,17,-,TRBD2,TRBJ2-1,TGCGCCAGCGAAAAGGGTTCAGCGGGAGGATTGTTTGGTGAGCAGTTCTTC,CASEKGSAGGLFGEQFF
TRBV6-5,14,-,-,TRBJ2-1,TGTGCCAGCAGTTCCCACTTCTACGCCTCTAAGCAGTTCTTC,CASSSHFYASKQFF
TRBV5-1,14,-,-,TRBJ1-4,TGCGCCAGCAGCTTGGGGGGAAGTCAGGAAAAACTGTTTTTT,CASSLGGSQEKLFF
TRBV28,14,-,-,TRBJ2-5,TGTGCCAGCAGTCCGCCCGGGAACCAAGAGACCCAGTACTTC,CASSPPGNQETQYF
TRBV18,14,-,-,TRBJ2-7,TGTGCCAGCCATTCTCCGGGACGCCACTACGAGCAGTACTTC,CASHSPGRHYEQYF